This TCR beta chain was recorded in a study of TIL therapy for anti-PD-1-resistant metastatic lung cancer. Study context: By whole-exome sequencing, median non-synonymous tumor mutation burden was over 1.2 mutations per megabase.

Sequencing used immunoSEQ v3. The method was immunoSEQ multiplex PCR; TCRdb's version includes in-frame clones alone and lacks a portion of them. The repertoire has about 50,000 clones, about two thirds of them found once; the top ten carry around 5.4%. Germline values: CDR1 SGHAT, CDR2 FQNNGV. Trimming removed 5 bases from V and 6 bases from J, with 17 bases in between. The CDR3 covers 14 residues. This clone was observed once. Its antigen remains unknown. Described time point: pre-treatment sample, taken before nivolumab and TIL therapy. The tumor samples were excised metastases, mostly pleural nodules or supraclavicular lymph nodes. Whole-study findings and limits: Patients were highly selected, enriched for treatment-naive, never-smoker and oncogene-addicted cases.

The sample consisted of tumor tissue, taken at baseline. V gene TRBV11-2 combines with J gene TRBJ2-7, with no clear D. The TCR sequence derives from a person aged 25-85 years with non-small cell lung cancer. The CDR3 DNA reads as TGTGCCAGCAGCCCTAAATTTTTCCTGGCCGAGCAGTACTTC. This translates into CASSPKFFLAEQYF.